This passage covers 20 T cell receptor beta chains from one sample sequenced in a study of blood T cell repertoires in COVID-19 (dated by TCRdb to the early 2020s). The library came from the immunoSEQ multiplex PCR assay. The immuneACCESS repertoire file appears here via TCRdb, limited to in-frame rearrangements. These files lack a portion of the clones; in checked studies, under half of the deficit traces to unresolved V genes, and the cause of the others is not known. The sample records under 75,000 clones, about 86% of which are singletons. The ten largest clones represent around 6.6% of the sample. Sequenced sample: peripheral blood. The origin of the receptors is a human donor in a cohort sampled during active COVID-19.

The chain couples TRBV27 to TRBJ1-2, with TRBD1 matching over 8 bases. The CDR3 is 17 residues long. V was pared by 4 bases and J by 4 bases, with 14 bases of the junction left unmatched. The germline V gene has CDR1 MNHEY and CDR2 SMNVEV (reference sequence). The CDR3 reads CASSSYTSGGLGYGYTF. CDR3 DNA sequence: TGTGCCAGCAGTTCCTACACCTCAGGGGGCCTTGGCTATGGCTACACCTTC.

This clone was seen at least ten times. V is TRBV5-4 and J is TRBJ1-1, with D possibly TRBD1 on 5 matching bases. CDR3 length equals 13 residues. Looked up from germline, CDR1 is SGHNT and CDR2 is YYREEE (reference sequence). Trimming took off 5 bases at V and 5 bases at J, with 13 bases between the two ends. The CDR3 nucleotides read TGTGCCAGCAGACCAGTCGGGGGAACTGAAGCTTTCTTT. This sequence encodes CASRPVGGTEAFF. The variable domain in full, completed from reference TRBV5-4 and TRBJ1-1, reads ETGVTQSPTHLIKTRGQQVTLRCSSQSGHNTVSWYQQALGQGPQFIFQYYREEENGRGNFPPRFSGLQFPNYSSELNVNALELDDSALYLCASRPVGGTEAFFGQGTRLTVV.

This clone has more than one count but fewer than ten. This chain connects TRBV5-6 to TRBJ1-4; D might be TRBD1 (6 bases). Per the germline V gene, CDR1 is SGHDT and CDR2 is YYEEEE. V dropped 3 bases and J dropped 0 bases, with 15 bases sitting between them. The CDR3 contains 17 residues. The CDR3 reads CASSSTLQGSTNEKLFF. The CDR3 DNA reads TGTGCCAGCAGCTCCACCCTACAGGGCTCAACTAATGAAAAACTGTTTTTT.

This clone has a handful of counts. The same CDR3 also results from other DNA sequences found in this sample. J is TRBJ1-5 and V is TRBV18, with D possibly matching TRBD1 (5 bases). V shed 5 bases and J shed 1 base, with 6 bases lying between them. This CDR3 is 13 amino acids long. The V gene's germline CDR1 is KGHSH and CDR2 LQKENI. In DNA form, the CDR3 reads TGTGCCAGCTCAGGGGGGAGCAATCAGCCCCAGCATTTT. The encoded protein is CASSGGSNQPQHF.

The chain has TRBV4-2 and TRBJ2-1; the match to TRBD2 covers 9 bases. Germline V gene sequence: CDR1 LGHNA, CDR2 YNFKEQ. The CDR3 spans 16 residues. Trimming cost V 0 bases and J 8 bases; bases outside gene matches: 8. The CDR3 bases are TGTGCCAGCAGCCAAGAGACGAGCGGGAGGCGCCATGAGCAGTTCTTC. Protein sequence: CASSQETSGRRHEQFF.

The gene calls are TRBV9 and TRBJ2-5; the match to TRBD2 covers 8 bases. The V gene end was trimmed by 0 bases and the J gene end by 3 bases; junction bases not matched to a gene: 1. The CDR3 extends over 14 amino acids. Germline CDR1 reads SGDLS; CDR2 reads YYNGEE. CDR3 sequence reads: CASSVAAGEETQYF. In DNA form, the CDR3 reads TGTGCCAGCAGCGTAGCAGCGGGAGAAGAGACCCAGTACTTC. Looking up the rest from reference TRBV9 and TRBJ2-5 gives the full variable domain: DSGVTQTPKHLITATGQRVTLRCSPRSGDLSVYWYQQSLDQGLQFLIQYYNGEERAKGNILERFSAQQFPDLHSELNLSSLELGDSALYFCASSVAAGEETQYFGPGTRLLVL.

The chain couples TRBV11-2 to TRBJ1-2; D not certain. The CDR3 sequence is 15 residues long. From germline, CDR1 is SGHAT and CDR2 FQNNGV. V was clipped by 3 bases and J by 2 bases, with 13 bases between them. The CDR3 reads CASSFLEGGNYGYTF. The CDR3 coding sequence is TGTGCCAGCAGCTTTTTAGAGGGAGGCAACTATGGCTACACCTTC.

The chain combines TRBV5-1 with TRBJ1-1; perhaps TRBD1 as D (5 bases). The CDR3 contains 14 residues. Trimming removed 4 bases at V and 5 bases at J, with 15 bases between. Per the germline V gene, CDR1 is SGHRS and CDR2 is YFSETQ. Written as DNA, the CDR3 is TGCGCCAGCAGCGCGGCAGGGTGGGAAACTGAAGCTTTCTTT. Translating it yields CASSAAGWETEAFF.

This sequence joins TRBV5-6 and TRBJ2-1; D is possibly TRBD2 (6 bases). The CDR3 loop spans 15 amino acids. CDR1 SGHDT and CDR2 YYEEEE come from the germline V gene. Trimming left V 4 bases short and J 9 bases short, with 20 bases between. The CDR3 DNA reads TGTGCCAGCAGCCGACCTTGGAGGGGACGAGGTGAGCAGTTCTTC. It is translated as CASSRPWRGRGEQFF. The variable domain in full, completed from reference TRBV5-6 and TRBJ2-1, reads DAGVTQSPTHLIKTRGQQVTLRCSPKSGHDTVSWYQQALGQGPQFIFQYYEEEERQRGNFPDRFSGHQFPNYSSELNVNALLLGDSALYLCASSRPWRGRGEQFFGPGTRLTVL.

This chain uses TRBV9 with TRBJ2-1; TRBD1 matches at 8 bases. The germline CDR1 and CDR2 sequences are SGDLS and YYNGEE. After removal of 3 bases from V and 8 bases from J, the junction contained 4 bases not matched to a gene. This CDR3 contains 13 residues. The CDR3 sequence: CASSGPGGDEQFF. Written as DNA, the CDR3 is TGTGCCAGCAGCGGACCAGGGGGCGATGAGCAGTTCTTC. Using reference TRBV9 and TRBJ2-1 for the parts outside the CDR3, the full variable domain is DSGVTQTPKHLITATGQRVTLRCSPRSGDLSVYWYQQSLDQGLQFLIQYYNGEERAKGNILERFSAQQFPDLHSELNLSSLELGDSALYFCASSGPGGDEQFFGPGTRLTVL.

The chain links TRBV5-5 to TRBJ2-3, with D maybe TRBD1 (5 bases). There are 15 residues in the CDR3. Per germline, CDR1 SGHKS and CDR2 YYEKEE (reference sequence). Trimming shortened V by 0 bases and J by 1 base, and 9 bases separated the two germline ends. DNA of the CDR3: TGTGCCAGCAGCTTGGGGGGCAGAGGCACAGATACGCAGTATTTT. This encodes CASSLGGRGTDTQYF.

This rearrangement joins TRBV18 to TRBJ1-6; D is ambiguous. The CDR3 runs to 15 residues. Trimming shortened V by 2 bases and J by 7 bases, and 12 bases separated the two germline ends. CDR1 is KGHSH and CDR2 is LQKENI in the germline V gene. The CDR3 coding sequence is TGTGCCAGCTCACCAAGTTCGGTTCTCAATTCACCCCTCCACTTT. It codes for CASSPSSVLNSPLHF.

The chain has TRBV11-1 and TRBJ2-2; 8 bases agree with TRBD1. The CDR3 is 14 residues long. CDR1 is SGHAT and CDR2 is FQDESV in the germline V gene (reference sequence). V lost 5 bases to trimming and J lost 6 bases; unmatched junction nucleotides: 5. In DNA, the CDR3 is TGTGCCAGCAGCACCGGACAGGGCTCCGGGGAGCTGTTTTTT. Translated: CASSTGQGSGELFF.

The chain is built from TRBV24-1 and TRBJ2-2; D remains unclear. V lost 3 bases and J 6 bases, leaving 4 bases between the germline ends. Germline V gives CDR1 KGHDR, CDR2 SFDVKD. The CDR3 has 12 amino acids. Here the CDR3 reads CATSDRAGELFF. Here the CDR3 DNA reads TGTGCCACCAGTGATAGAGCCGGGGAGCTGTTTTTT.

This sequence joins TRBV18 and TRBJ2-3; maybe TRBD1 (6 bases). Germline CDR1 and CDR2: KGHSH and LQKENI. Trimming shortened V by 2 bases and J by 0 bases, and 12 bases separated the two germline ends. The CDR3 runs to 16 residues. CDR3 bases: TGTGCCAGCTCACCAGTGAGGGACACCAGCACAGATACGCAGTATTTT. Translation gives CASSPVRDTSTDTQYF.

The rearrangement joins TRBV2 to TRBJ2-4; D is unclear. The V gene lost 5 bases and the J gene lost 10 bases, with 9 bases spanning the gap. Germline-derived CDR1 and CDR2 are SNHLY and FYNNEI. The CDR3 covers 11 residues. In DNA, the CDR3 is TGTGCCAGCAGTACGACTGGGATTCAGTACTTC. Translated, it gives CASSTTGIQYF.

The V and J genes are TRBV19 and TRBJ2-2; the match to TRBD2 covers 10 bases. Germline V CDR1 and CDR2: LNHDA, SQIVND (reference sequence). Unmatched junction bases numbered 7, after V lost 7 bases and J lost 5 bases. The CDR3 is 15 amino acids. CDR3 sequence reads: CASTGAGGTTGELFF. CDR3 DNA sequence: TGTGCCAGTACGGGAGCGGGAGGGACGACCGGGGAGCTGTTTTTT.

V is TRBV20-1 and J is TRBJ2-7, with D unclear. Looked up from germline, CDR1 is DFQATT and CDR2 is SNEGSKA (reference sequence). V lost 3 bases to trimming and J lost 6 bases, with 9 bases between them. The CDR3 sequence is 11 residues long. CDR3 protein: CSASSGFEQYF. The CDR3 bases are TGCAGTGCTAGTTCCGGGTTCGAGCAGTACTTC.

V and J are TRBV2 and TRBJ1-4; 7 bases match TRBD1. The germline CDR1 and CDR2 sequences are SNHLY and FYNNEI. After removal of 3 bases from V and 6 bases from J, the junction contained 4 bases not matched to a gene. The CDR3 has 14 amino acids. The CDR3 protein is CASSEWQGDEKLFF. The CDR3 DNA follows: TGTGCCAGCAGTGAGTGGCAGGGGGATGAAAAACTGTTTTTT. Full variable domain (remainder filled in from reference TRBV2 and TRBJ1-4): EPEVTQTPSHQVTQMGQEVILRCVPISNHLYFYWYRQILGQKVEFLVSFYNNEISEKSEIFDDQFSVERPDGSNFTLKIRSTKLEDSAMYFCASSEWQGDEKLFFGSGTQLSVL.

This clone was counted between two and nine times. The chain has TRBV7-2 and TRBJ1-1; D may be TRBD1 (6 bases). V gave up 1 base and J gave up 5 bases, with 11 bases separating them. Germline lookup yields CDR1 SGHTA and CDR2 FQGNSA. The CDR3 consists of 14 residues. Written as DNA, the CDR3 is TGTGCCAGCAGCTTAGTTGAGGGGGATACTGAAGCTTTCTTT. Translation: CASSLVEGDTEAFF. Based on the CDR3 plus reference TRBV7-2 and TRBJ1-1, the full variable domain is GAGVSQSPSNKVTEKGKDVELRCDPISGHTALYWYRQSLGQGLEFLIYFQGNSAPDKSGLPSDRFSAERTGGSVSTLTIQRTQQEDSAVYLCASSLVEGDTEAFFGQGTRLTVV.